The rows below give T cell receptor beta chains drawn from one sample of a study of cytomegalovirus exposure and HLA in healthy donors. Profiling relied on immunoSEQ multiplex PCR, and the TCRdb table lists in-frame clones only, not all of them. Among some 96,000 clones listed, 60% to 75% were seen once. Sequencing input: PBMCs. The receptors derive from a man aged 60-69 years in good health and CMV-seronegative. Both conserved end residues are part of each CDR3. D genes are given only for firm matches. Size is omitted from some rows. Given values are once, few, many or a class for expanded clones.

TRBD1	14	-	TRBV28	TRBJ1-2	TGTGCCAGAATAAGGACAGGGTCCAACTATGGCTACACCTTC	CARIRTGSNYGYTF
-	16	-	TRBV7-2	TRBJ1-6	TGTGCCAGCAGCTTAAGGAGTACAGGGCGGGAGTCACCCCTCCACTTT	CASSLRSTGRESPLHF
-	16	-	TRBV19	TRBJ2-2	TGTGCCAGTAGTGCCCGGGAAAAAAAGGAGGCCGGGGAGCTGTTTTTT	CASSAREKKEAGELFF
-	17	-	TRBV19	TRBJ1-5	TGTGCCAGTCTCGACGGGGGGGCGCAGGATTTCGGTCAGCCCCAGCATTTT	CASLDGGAQDFGQPQHF
-	15	-	TRBV5-6	TRBJ2-7	TGTGCCAGCAGCTCATTTGGACAGACAGTCTACGAGCAGTACTTC	CASSSFGQTVYEQYF
TRBD2	16	-	TRBV5-1	TRBJ2-1	TGCGCCAGCAGTCCTTCTAAAGCGGGGACTTACAATGAGCAGTTCTTC	CASSPSKAGTYNEQFF
-	14	few	TRBV11-3	TRBJ1-1	TGTGCCAGCAGCTTAGGGGGCCAGGTACGAGAAGCTTTCTTT	CASSLGGQVREAFF
TRBD2	13	few	TRBV5-1	TRBJ2-7	TGCGCCAGCCGGGGGGAGGGCCCTGGCGAGCAGTACTTC	CASRGEGPGEQYF
-	14	-	TRBV12-5	TRBJ1-3	TGTGCTAGTGCCGAGAGGAGCTCTGGAAACACCATATATTTT	CASAERSSGNTIYF
TRBD2	12	-	TRBV12-5	TRBJ2-3	TGTTATAGCGGGGAAAACACAGATACGCAGTATTTT	CYSGENTDTQYF
-	17	-	TRBV10-3	TRBJ1-1	TGTGCCATCAGTGACTTACCCTGGGGGGGTGGGGGCACTGAAGCTTTCTTT	CAISDLPWGGGGTEAFF
TRBD2	15	-	TRBV5-1	TRBJ2-7	TGCGCCAGCAGCTTGGGGGGAGGGACGATTTACGAGCAGTACTTC	CASSLGGGTIYEQYF
TRBD2	16	-	TRBV7-9	TRBJ2-1	TGTGCCAGCAGCTTCGGCGGCGGGAGGGCCTTGAATGAGCAGTTCTTC	CASSFGGGRALNEQFF
-	14	-	TRBV7-3	TRBJ1-6	TGTGCCAGCAGCTTGGGGGGTCAGGGATCACCCCTCCACTTT	CASSLGGQGSPLHF
TRBD2	17	-	TRBV23-1	TRBJ2-2	TGCGCCAGCAGTCAATCGAGAAGCGGGAGATATACCGGGGAGCTGTTTTTT	CASSQSRSGRYTGELFF
-	14	-	TRBV30	TRBJ1-2	TGTGCCTGGAATAAAATACGGGTAAAATATGGCTACACCTTC	CAWNKIRVKYGYTF
TRBD1	16	-	TRBV6-1	TRBJ2-2	TGTGCCAGCAGTGAACTCCCGGGACAGGGGGCCGGGGAGCTGTTTTTT	CASSELPGQGAGELFF
-	12	-	TRBV5-1	TRBJ2-7	TGCGCCAGCACCTCAACAGAGTACGAGCAGTACTTC	CASTSTEYEQYF
-	14	-	TRBV10-2	TRBJ2-5	TGCGCCACCCAGATGGGGGGGGGCGTGGAGACCCAGTACTTC	CATQMGGGVETQYF
-	15	-	TRBV9	TRBJ1-2	TGTGCCAGCAGCGTAGCAATAGGGGGGGCGGGCGGCTACACCTTC	CASSVAIGGAGGYTF
TRBD1	14	-	TRBV16	TRBJ1-1	TGTGCCAGCAGCCACGGGACAGTCCCCACTGAAGCTTTCTTT	CASSHGTVPTEAFF
-	15	few	TRBV5-1	TRBJ2-7	TGCGCCAGCAGCCCGGGACACTCGGGTTTTTGGGAGCAGTACTTC	CASSPGHSGFWEQYF
TRBD2	16	-	TRBV19	TRBJ2-1	TGTGCCAGTAGTACCGACCGCAAGCGGGGGGACAATGAGCAGTTCTTC	CASSTDRKRGDNEQFF
-	15	-	TRBV7-2	TRBJ2-7	TGTGCCAGCAGCTTAGCGGGGACAAGCTCCTACGAGCAGTACTTC	CASSLAGTSSYEQYF
TRBD1	15	once	TRBV5-4	TRBJ2-7	TGTGCCAGCAGCTCCCGGGACAGGGGACTCTACGAGCAGTACTTC	CASSSRDRGLYEQYF
-	15	few	TRBV6-6	TRBJ1-2	TGTGCCAGCAGTTACTTACACCAAGTAAACTATGGCTACACCTTC	CASSYLHQVNYGYTF
-	17	-	TRBV28	TRBJ2-7	TGTGCCAGCAGTTTTTTAGGGGGCGGGAAACGTGCCTACGAGCAGTACTTC	CASSFLGGGKRAYEQYF
-	18	-	TRBV11-2	TRBJ2-4	TGTGCCAGCAGCCCTACCCGTCTCGCGCCGTTAGCCAAAAACATTCAGTACTTC	CASSPTRLAPLAKNIQYF
TRBD2	17	-	TRBV7-6	TRBJ2-3	TGTGCCAGCAGCTTAGGCAGTGGCGGGAGGGCCCCAGATACGCAGTATTTT	CASSLGSGGRAPDTQYF
-	14	few	TRBV6-4	TRBJ1-2	TGTGCCAGCAGTGACTCGCAGGGGATCTATGGCTACACCTTC	CASSDSQGIYGYTF
-	14	-	TRBV7-9	TRBJ2-7	TGTGCTATCAGCAAGAAGAAGGCGGCATACGAGCAGTACTTC	CAISKKKAAYEQYF
-	23	once	TRBV1	TRBJ2-7	TGCACCAGCAGCCAAGATCACTCGGCACTGTCGGCGGTAGCGGCTAGGCAAACGTACGAGCAGTACTTC	CTSSQDHSALSAVAARQTYEQYF
TRBD1	15	-	TRBV5-4	TRBJ1-4	TGTGCCAGCAGCTCGGGACAGGGGGCCGGTGAAAAACTGTTTTTT	CASSSGQGAGEKLFF
-	14	few	TRBV5-1	TRBJ1-1	TGCGCCAGCAGCTTTTTCTCACAGGGTGGAGAAGCTTTCTTT	CASSFFSQGGEAFF
-	11	once	TRBV11-2	TRBJ2-1	TGTGCCAGCAGCTTACTCGATGAGCAGTTCTTC	CASSLLDEQFF
-	16	-	TRBV11-3	TRBJ2-7	TGTGCCAGCAGCCATCGCCGGGGGGCCAGAGCCTACGAGCAGTACTTC	CASSHRRGARAYEQYF
TRBD1	16	-	TRBV5-5	TRBJ2-7	TGTGCCAGCAGCTTTGATGACGTGACAGGGGTAACCGAGCAGTACTTC	CASSFDDVTGVTEQYF
-	16	-	TRBV2	TRBJ1-6	TGTGCCAGCAGTGAAAACGGCTCGGGATTAAGTTCACCCCTCCACTTT	CASSENGSGLSSPLHF
-	19	-	TRBV21-1	TRBJ2-1	TGTGCCAGCAACCCGACTAGCGGGAGATTCTCTAAATCCTACAATGAGCAGTTCTTC	CASNPTSGRFSKSYNEQFF
-	13	-	TRBV5-1	TRBJ2-2	TGCGCCAGCAGCTCCCTAGGCAGCGGGGAGCTGTTTTTT	CASSSLGSGELFF
TRBD1	15	-	TRBV11-2	TRBJ1-4	TGTGCCAGCAGCCTAGGGGGCGTTGGTAATGAAAAACTGTTTTTT	CASSLGGVGNEKLFF
-	12	-	TRBV18	TRBJ1-1	TGTGCCAGCTCACCACCCGTTTCTGAAGCTTTCTTT	CASSPPVSEAFF
TRBD1	13	-	TRBV19	TRBJ1-6	TGTGCCACTTCACAGGGGAATAATTCACCCCTCCACTTT	CATSQGNNSPLHF
-	12	few	TRBV5-4	TRBJ1-1	TGTGCCAGCAGCTTCGGCACTACGGAAGCTTTCTTT	CASSFGTTEAFF
-	18	-	TRBV27	TRBJ2-3	TGTGCCAGCAGTTTATCGATCGTCCTAGCAGCTAGCACAGATACGCAGTATTTT	CASSLSIVLAASTDTQYF
-	13	-	TRBV27	TRBJ2-7	TGTGCCAGCAGTTTATCGGGCCCCTACGAGCAGTACTTC	CASSLSGPYEQYF
-	14	-	TRBV2	TRBJ2-3	TGTGCCAGCAAAGGCGGCAGAAGCACAGATACGCAGTATTTT	CASKGGRSTDTQYF
TRBD1	16	-	TRBV7-9	TRBJ1-5	TGTGCCAGCAGCTCAACGGAGGGGGCAGGTAATCAGCCCCAGCATTTT	CASSSTEGAGNQPQHF
TRBD2	16	few	TRBV9	TRBJ2-3	TGTGCCAGCAGCGTTAGAGCGGGGGGAAGCACAGATACGCAGTATTTT	CASSVRAGGSTDTQYF
TRBD1	16	-	TRBV25-1	TRBJ2-5	TGTGCCAGCAGTGAAAACCGGGACAGGGGACGGGAGACCCAGTACTTC	CASSENRDRGRETQYF
-	14	-	TRBV4-1	TRBJ2-1	TGCGCCAGCAGCCAAGCGTCGAGAGACAATGAGCAGTTCTTC	CASSQASRDNEQFF
-	12	-	TRBV27	TRBJ1-2	TGTGCCAGCAGTTTATCCGGCTATGGCTACACCTTC	CASSLSGYGYTF
-	15	few	TRBV5-6	TRBJ1-2	TGTGCCAGCAGCCGTTTTTTAAACAGGGACTATGGCTACACCTTC	CASSRFLNRDYGYTF
TRBD1	11	-	TRBV29-1	TRBJ1-2	TGCAGCGGGGGACAGGGGTATGGCTACACCTTC	CSGGQGYGYTF
-	15	-	TRBV28	TRBJ1-4	TGTGCCAGCAGCTCACGGGGTGGTAGTAATGAAAAACTGTTTTTT	CASSSRGGSNEKLFF